This T cell receptor (beta chain) was captured in a study of blood T cell repertoires in COVID-19. The method was immunoSEQ multiplex PCR; TCRdb's version includes in-frame clones alone and lacks a portion of them. The sample includes about 460,000 clones, around 85% of them seen just once. This clone has a single count. Categorization into cohorts depended on clinical history that participants reported. The CDR3 has 15 amino acids. Looked up from germline, CDR1 is ENHRY and CDR2 is SYGVKD. Deletions cut 6 bases from V and 1 base from J, with 13 bases between. Sequenced input: PBMCs or T cells enriched from blood (not recorded which). The source of this sequence is a woman aged 55-70 years who had recovered from COVID-19. The genes are TRBV10-3 and TRBJ2-1, with D maybe TRBD2 (7 bases). The DNA for the CDR3 is TGTGCCATCAGACCGGGGGGCCTTTCCTACAATGAGCAGTTCTTC. Its translation: CAIRPGGLSYNEQFF.